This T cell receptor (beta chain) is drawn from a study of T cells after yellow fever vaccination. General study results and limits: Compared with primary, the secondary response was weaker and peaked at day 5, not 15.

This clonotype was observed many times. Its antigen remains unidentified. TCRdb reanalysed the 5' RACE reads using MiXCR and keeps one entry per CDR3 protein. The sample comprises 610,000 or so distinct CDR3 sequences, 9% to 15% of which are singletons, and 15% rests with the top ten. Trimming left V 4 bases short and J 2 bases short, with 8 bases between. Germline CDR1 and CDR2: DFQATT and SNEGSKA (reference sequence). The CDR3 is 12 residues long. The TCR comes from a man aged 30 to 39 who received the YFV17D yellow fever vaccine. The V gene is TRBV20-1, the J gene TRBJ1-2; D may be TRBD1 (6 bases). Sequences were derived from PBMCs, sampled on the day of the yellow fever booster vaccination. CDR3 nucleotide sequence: TGCAGTGCTACACAGGGAAACTATGGCTACACCTTC. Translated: CSATQGNYGYTF.